Shown below are 8 T cell receptor beta chains from a single sample sequenced in a study of T cell responses to AZD1222 COVID-19 vaccine. Data came from immunoSEQ multiplex PCR; TCRdb stores just in-frame clones and leaves some out. The table has some 87,000 clones, more than 80% seen once. The input for sequencing was peripheral blood, taken on day 0 of AZD1222 vaccination. These receptors came from an adult in good health.

The V and J genes are TRBV6-5 and TRBJ1-4, with no clear D. The germline gives CDR1 MNHEY, CDR2 SVGAGI. This CDR3 spans 12 amino acids. Trimming shortened V by 6 bases and J by 10 bases, and 12 bases separated the two germline ends. This CDR3 is CASSRSTGKLFF. In DNA, the CDR3 is TGTGCCAGCAGCAGGAGTACGGGAAAACTGTTTTTT.

The gene calls are TRBV11-2 and TRBJ2-1; the D is unclear. Germline V gene data show CDR1 as SGHAT and CDR2 as FQNNGV. V gave up 6 bases and J gave up 9 bases, with 9 bases separating them. CDR3 length equals 11 residues. CDR3: CASSILTEQFF. Here the CDR3 DNA reads TGTGCCAGCAGTATCCTCACTGAGCAGTTCTTC.

This clone was detected only a few times. The chain couples TRBV12-3 or TRBV12-4 to TRBJ1-2; no clear D. The V end was cut by 6 bases, the J end by 7 bases, with 12 bases between. This CDR3 is built from 12 residues. The CDR3 DNA is TGTGCCAGCAGATCACCAAATCCTGGCTACACCTTC. Protein: CASRSPNPGYTF.

The chain links TRBV15 to TRBJ2-7; possible D gene TRBD1, 6 bases. Germline-derived CDR1 and CDR2 are LNHNV and YYDKDF (reference sequence). There are 16 residues in the CDR3. Trimming took off 4 bases at V and 1 base at J, with 17 bases between the two ends. CDR3 nucleotide sequence: TGTGCCACCAGCACAGAACAGGGTCCTTTATCCTACGAGCAGTACTTC. Encoded protein: CATSTEQGPLSYEQYF. Full variable domain (missing parts from reference TRBV15 and TRBJ2-7): DAMVIQNPRYQVTQFGKPVTLSCSQTLNHNVMYWYQQKSSQAPKLLFHYYDKDFNNEADTPDNFQSRRPNTSFCFLDIRSPGLGDTAMYLCATSTEQGPLSYEQYFGPGTRLTVT.

V is TRBV5-4 and J is TRBJ2-7; D unresolved. The CDR3 covers 16 residues. Germline V gives CDR1 SGHNT, CDR2 YYREEE (reference sequence). V shed 5 bases and J shed 4 bases, with 22 bases lying between them. CDR3 protein: CASSPKGRSSSYEQYF. Written as DNA, the CDR3 is TGTGCCAGCAGTCCCAAGGGCAGGTCGAGTTCTTACGAGCAGTACTTC.

This rearrangement joins TRBV3-1 (or the pseudogene TRBV3-2) to TRBJ2-3, with D perhaps matching TRBD1 or TRBD2 (5 bases each). The V and J ends lost 3 bases and 4 bases respectively, with 20 bases between them. Germline V gene data show CDR1 as LGHDT and CDR2 as YNNKEL (reference sequence). The CDR3 totals 17 residues. CDR3 sequence reads: CASSHAVTRTGPDTQYF. CDR3 DNA sequence: TGTGCCAGCAGCCATGCTGTGACCCGGACGGGGCCAGATACGCAGTATTTT.

The V gene is TRBV28, the J gene TRBJ1-1; D not certain. The CDR3 spans 14 residues. V lost 6 bases to trimming and J lost 7 bases, with 18 bases between them. Germline lookup yields CDR1 MDHEN and CDR2 SYDVKM. The DNA of the CDR3 is TGTGCCAGCAGCACTCCACAGTCTTATAGTGAAGCTTTCTTT. Translated, it gives CASSTPQSYSEAFF.

This sequence joins TRBV28 and TRBJ1-5; D remains ambiguous. The CDR3 extends over 12 amino acids. V was cut by 3 bases and J by 7 bases, with 7 bases left in between. Germline V gives CDR1 MDHEN, CDR2 SYDVKM. Here the CDR3 DNA reads TGTGCCAGCAGTTTTGTAGACCAGCCCCAGCATTTT. Protein product: CASSFVDQPQHF.